This T cell receptor beta chain was found in a study of human T cells and chemical hapten exposure. One entry per CDR3 protein results from TCRdb running MiXCR on the RACE reads. The data contain tens of thousands of distinct CDR3 sequences, about 7.4% of them seen just once; the ten biggest clones take up about 1.2%. Time point in this sample: pre-sensitization, week 0. The treatment is: therapeutic diphenylcyclopropenone sensitization with weekly scalp DPC. Note on this clonotype: This could be a read error, since a much larger clone is one nucleotide away.

The sequencing used whole blood, collected in connection with sensitization to the hapten diphenylcyclopropenone (DPC). This receptor was taken from a woman aged 50 to 60 with alopecia areata. Some clones in this sample may be carry-over from other donors' samples.

The CDR3 is CASSLSRWISTF. CDR3 nucleotides: TGTGCCAGCAGTTTATCTCGCTGGATTAGCACCTTC. The rearrangement links TRBV12-3 or TRBV12-4 to TRBJ1-2; no definite D call. The CDR3 runs to 12 residues. Trimming stripped 2 bases from V and 13 bases from J, with 14 bases between.